Described below is a single TCR beta chain sequence and its context. Antigen specificity is unknown. These data are taken from a study of PD-1 blockade in mismatch repair-deficient tumors. Turning to the study itself: Patients had approximately 12 mismatch repair-deficient cancer types and were previously treated and progressing.

General study findings and limits: Rapid post-treatment expansion, then contraction, generally preceding radiologic response, marked tumor-resident clones.

Repertoires were generated with immunoSEQ multiplex PCR, while TCRdb's copy carries only in-frame clones and drops some. The sample consists of 77,000 or so clones, roughly 80% of them appearing once. Mismatch repair deficiency was confirmed in all patients, by PCR or immunohistochemistry. TCR sequencing covered three patients who responded to pembrolizumab. Germline CDR1 reads LNHDA; CDR2 reads SQIVND (reference sequence). The CDR3 extends over 14 amino acids. V lost 3 bases to trimming and J lost 7 bases; unmatched junction nucleotides: 5. This sample comprised peripheral blood, obtained 44 weeks after starting pembrolizumab. The gene calls are TRBV19 and TRBJ2-3; TRBD1 aligns across 9 bases. This TCR derives from an adult with mismatch repair-deficient cancer. CDR3 sequence: CASSMRTGANTQYF. In DNA, the CDR3 is TGTGCCAGTAGTATGAGGACAGGGGCAAATACGCAGTATTTT.